This is a list of T cell receptor beta chains from one sample in a study of metastatic and nonmetastatic thyroid tumors. TCRdb re-clonotyped the PCR reads through MiXCR. The sample lists about 4,000 clones, around 21% occurring once. Sequencing was performed on tumor tissue. Receptor source: a female donor with papillary thyroid cancer or a benign thyroid nodule (not recorded which). Some clones in this sample may be carry-over from other donors' samples. Each CDR3 is given with its conserved first and last residue. The D gene is left open where the match is weak. A clone size is listed for some rows: how often the clone was seen (once, few, many), or a class if it is expanded.

clone size	V gene	J gene	D gene	CDR3 protein	CDR3 DNA
medium-sized	TRBV7-2	TRBJ2-3	TRBD2	CASSLVRGSGRDTQYF	TGTGCCAGCAGCTTAGTCCGGGGTAGCGGGAGGGATACGCAGTATTTT
NA	TRBV7-3	TRBJ2-2	NA	CASSLTVNTGELFF	TGTGCCAGCAGCTTGACAGTGAACACCGGGGAGCTGTTTTTT
few	TRBV6-1	TRBJ1-1	NA	CASSPGGNTEAFF	TGTGCCAGCAGCCCGGGGGGAAACACTGAAGCTTTCTTT
NA	TRBV28	TRBJ1-1	TRBD1	CASRTTGGLMDTEAFF	TGTGCCAGCAGGACTACAGGGGGCCTCATGGACACTGAAGCTTTCTTT
NA	TRBV11-2	TRBJ1-2	NA	CASSLGAGDYGYTF	TGTGCCAGCAGCTTAGGGGCAGGGGACTATGGCTACACCTTC
few	TRBV30	TRBJ1-3	NA	CACSDRSGNTIYF	TGTGCCTGTAGTGACAGGTCTGGAAACACCATATATTTT
few	TRBV27	TRBJ2-1	TRBD2	CASSLRLAGYNEQFF	TGTGCCAGCAGTTTAAGACTAGCGGGGTACAATGAGCAGTTCTTC
few	TRBV6-1	TRBJ2-6	NA	CATGRGNSGANVLTF	TGTGCCACGGGACGGGGAAACTCTGGGGCCAACGTCCTGACTTTC
few	TRBV6-1	TRBJ1-6	NA	CASSPTLSSYNSPLHF	TGTGCCAGCAGTCCTACTTTGAGCTCCTATAATTCACCCCTCCACTTT
medium-sized	TRBV10-1	TRBJ2-5	NA	CASSGERDQETQYF	TGCGCCAGCAGTGGGGAGCGAGACCAAGAGACCCAGTACTTC
medium-sized	TRBV11-2	TRBJ2-1	TRBD2	CASTGAGLAGLYNEQFF	TGTGCCAGCACCGGCGCGGGACTAGCGGGACTCTACAATGAGCAGTTCTTC
few	TRBV28	TRBJ1-1	NA	CASTSGGSNTEAFF	TGTGCCAGCACCTCGGGGGGTTCGAACACTGAAGCTTTCTTT
NA	TRBV9	TRBJ2-2	TRBD2	CASRPLCGSAGTGELFF	TGTGCCAGCAGACCTCTGTGCGGGAGCGCGGGCACCGGGGAGCTGTTTTTT
large	TRBV27	TRBJ2-1	TRBD2	CAKTRGTSGSNEQFF	TGTGCCAAGACCAGAGGGACTAGCGGGAGTAATGAGCAGTTCTTC
medium-sized	TRBV11-2	TRBJ2-7	TRBD1	CASSADRVSYEQYF	TGTGCCAGCAGCGCTGACAGGGTCTCCTACGAGCAGTACTTC
medium-sized	TRBV11-3	TRBJ2-1	TRBD2	CASSFRPAGSPGDEQFF	TGTGCCAGCAGCTTTAGGCCAGCGGGATCCCCGGGCGATGAGCAGTTCTTC
medium-sized	TRBV25-1	TRBJ2-1	TRBD2	CASSESDSTSGRGNEQFF	TGTGCCAGCAGTGAATCGGACTCCACTAGCGGGAGGGGGAATGAGCAGTTCTTC
NA	TRBV27	TRBJ1-6	TRBD1	CASSWAGGNSPLHF	TGTGCCAGCAGTTGGGCAGGGGGTAATTCACCCCTCCACTTT
medium-sized	TRBV9	TRBJ1-2	TRBD1	CASSPRTGPFWGYTF	TGTGCCAGCAGCCCCCGGACAGGGCCCTTTTGGGGCTACACCTTC
few	TRBV5-1	TRBJ2-7	TRBD2	CASSRWGGYEQYF	TGCGCCAGCAGCCGGTGGGGGGGATACGAGCAGTACTTC
few	TRBV20-1	TRBJ1-3	NA	CSARDGGRGNTIYF	TGCAGTGCTAGGGACGGAGGACGGGGAAACACCATATATTTT